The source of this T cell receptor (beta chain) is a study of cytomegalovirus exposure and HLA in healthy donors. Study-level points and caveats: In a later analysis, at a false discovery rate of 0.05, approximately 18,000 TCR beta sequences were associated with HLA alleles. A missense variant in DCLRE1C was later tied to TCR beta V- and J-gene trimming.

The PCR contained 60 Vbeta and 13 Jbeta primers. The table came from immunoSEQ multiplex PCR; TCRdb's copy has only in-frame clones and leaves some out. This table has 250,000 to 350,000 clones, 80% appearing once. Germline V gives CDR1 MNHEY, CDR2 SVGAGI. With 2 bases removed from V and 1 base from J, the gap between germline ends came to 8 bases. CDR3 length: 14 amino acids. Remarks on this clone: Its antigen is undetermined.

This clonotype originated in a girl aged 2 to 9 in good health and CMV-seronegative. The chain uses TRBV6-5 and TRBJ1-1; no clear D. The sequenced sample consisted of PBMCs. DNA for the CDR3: TGTGCCAGCAGTTACGAGCTATCGAACACTGAAGCTTTCTTT. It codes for CASSYELSNTEAFF.